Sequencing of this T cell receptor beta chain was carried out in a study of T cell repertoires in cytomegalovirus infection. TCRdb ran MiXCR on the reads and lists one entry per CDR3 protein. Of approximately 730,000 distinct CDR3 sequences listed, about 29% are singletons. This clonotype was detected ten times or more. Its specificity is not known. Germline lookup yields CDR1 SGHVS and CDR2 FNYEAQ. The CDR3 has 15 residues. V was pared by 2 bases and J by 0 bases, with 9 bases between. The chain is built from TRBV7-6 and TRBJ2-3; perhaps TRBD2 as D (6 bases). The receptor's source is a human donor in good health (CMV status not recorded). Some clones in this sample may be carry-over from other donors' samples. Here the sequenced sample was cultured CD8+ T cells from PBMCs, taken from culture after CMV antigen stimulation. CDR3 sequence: CASSLNAGSTDTQYF. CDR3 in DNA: TGTGCCAGCAGCTTAAACGCGGGGAGCACAGATACGCAGTATTTT.